This T cell receptor beta chain was profiled in a study of blood T cell repertoires in COVID-19. Produced via immunoSEQ multiplex PCR; TCRdb's table is partial and in-frame only. Among 140,000 or so clones listed, about 84% were seen once. The germline V and J ends were trimmed by 3 bases and 3 bases, with 7 bases remaining between them. CDR3 length: 12 residues. Germline V gives CDR1 SGHRS, CDR2 YFSETQ. The sample comprised peripheral blood. The source is a woman between 50 and 59 years old with acute or convalescent COVID-19. The chain uses TRBV5-1 and TRBJ2-7; a possible D gene is TRBD2 (5 bases). CDR3: CASSSAGYEQYF. The CDR3 DNA reads as TGCGCCAGCAGCTCCGCGGGCTACGAGCAGTACTTC.